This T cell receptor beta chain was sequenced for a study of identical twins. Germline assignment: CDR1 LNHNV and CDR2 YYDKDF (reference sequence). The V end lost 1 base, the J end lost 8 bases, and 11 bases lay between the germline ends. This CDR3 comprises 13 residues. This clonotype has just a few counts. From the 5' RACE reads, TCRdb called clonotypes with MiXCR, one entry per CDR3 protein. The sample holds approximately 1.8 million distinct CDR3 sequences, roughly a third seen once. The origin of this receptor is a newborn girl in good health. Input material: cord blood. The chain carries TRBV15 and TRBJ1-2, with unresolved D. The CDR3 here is CATSRVSGDGYTF. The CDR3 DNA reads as TGTGCCACCAGCAGAGTGTCGGGCGACGGCTACACCTTC.